One T cell receptor (beta chain) is described in this entry. The V and J ends lost 3 bases and 0 bases respectively, with 3 bases between them. This CDR3 has 14 amino acids. In germline, CDR1 is LNHDA, CDR2 SQIVND (reference sequence). This sample's time point: pre-treatment sample, taken before nivolumab and TIL therapy. The data were taken from a study of TIL therapy for anti-PD-1-resistant metastatic lung cancer. In the study overall: Median tumor mutation burden was more than 1.4 mutations per megabase.

This was the immunoSEQ v3 assay. Sequencing depth was around 1.9 million read pairs for survey level, roughly 4.5-6.5 million for deep. Clones were sequenced by immunoSEQ multiplex PCR, and TCRdb holds only the in-frame ones, with some missing. The sample contains about 20,000 clones, 70% to 80% of which appear only once. The clonotype originates from a person between 25 and 80 years old with non-small cell lung cancer. The chain employs TRBV19 and TRBJ2-6, with no clear D. Sample: blood, taken at baseline. DNA of the CDR3: TGTGCCAGTAGTATTAGCTCTGGGGCCAACGTCCTGACTTTC. Amino acids: CASSISSGANVLTF.